This TCR beta chain emerged from a study of shared clonotypes between healthy human individuals. Study details: Researchers drew samples from a couple of women and a few men aged 18 to 49.

Study-wide points: Expectations were that clonotype sharing among donors would be affected by sequencing depth. Naive subsets tended to show greater estimated richness than memory subsets.

CD8 cells regarded as naive lacked CD45RO, were positively chosen for CCR7, and omitted terminally differentiated effector memory CD45RA+ cells. Points on this clone: Its cognate antigen is unknown.

Only in-frame clones appear in the TCRdb table, and some are missing; sequencing was by immunoSEQ multiplex PCR. The sample holds 2 million or so clones; about 95% are singletons and the top ten take around 1.1%. The TCR originated in a young man in good health. The sample was naive CD8+ T cells sorted from blood.

The CDR3 region is CASSYRSREYEQYF. In DNA, the CDR3 is TGTGCCAGCAGTTACAGGTCGCGGGAGTACGAGCAGTACTTC. The V gene is TRBV28, the J gene TRBJ2-7; 7 bases align to TRBD2. The CDR3 contains 14 residues. Looked up from germline, CDR1 is MDHEN and CDR2 is SYDVKM. V lost 4 bases and J lost 4; bases outside the gene matches: 7.